These 22 T cell receptor beta chains came from one sample sequenced in a study of beta chain features in type 1 diabetes. Expressed TCRB transcripts got sequenced, as all isolated RNA was reverse transcribed. The assay was immunoSEQ multiplex PCR, and TCRdb's table has in-frame clones only and misses some. The sample shows fewer than 400,000 clones, 8% of them seen only once. Input material: central memory CD4+ T cells from blood. The receptors were sampled from a woman between 18 and 29 years old in good health.

Remarks on this clone: Other DNA sequences in the sample encode the same CDR3. V gene TRBV29-1 combines with J gene TRBJ2-5, with TRBD2 matching over 8 bases. V trimming: 4 bases; J trimming: 1 base; junction bases outside the gene matches: 2. The CDR3 runs to 13 residues. The germline V gene has CDR1 SQVTM and CDR2 ANQGSEA. CDR3 in amino acids: CSVAGGVQETQYF. In DNA, the CDR3 is TGCAGCGTTGCGGGAGGGGTCCAAGAGACCCAGTACTTC.

This clone occurred a few times. The chain combines TRBV7-2 with TRBJ2-3; a weak D match, TRBD2 (5 bases). Germline values: CDR1 SGHTA, CDR2 FQGNSA. The CDR3 runs to 15 residues. The ends were cut back, 0 bases at V and 6 bases at J, with 13 bases in the middle. The CDR3 sequence: CASSLAGELSDTQYF. The DNA of the CDR3 is TGTGCCAGCAGCTTAGCGGGAGAGCTATCGGATACGCAGTATTTT.

The chain recombines TRBV25-1 with TRBJ1-1; D remains ambiguous. There are 13 residues in the CDR3. Germline CDR1 MGHDK, CDR2 SYGVNS. V shed 2 bases and J shed 6 bases, with 10 bases lying between them. In DNA form, the CDR3 reads TGTGCCAGCAGTGAACACGGACGACCTGAAGCTTTCTTT. Translated, it gives CASSEHGRPEAFF.

The chain links TRBV7-3 to TRBJ2-7, with 9 bases aligning to TRBD1. The trim removed 3 bases at V and 2 bases at J, leaving 5 bases unmatched. Germline V gene sequence: CDR1 SGHTA, CDR2 FQGTGA. The CDR3 runs 15 residues. The CDR3 DNA sequence: TGTGCCAGCAGCTTTTCCGGGACAGGGCCCTACGAGCAGTACTTC. Amino acids: CASSFSGTGPYEQYF.

This chain uses TRBV5-1 with TRBJ2-5, with 7 bases fitting TRBD1. The J call may be in error: the DNA end matches TRBJ2-7 better. Germline V gene data show CDR1 as SGHRS and CDR2 as YFSETQ. The CDR3 is 14 amino acids. The CDR3, as DNA: TGCGCCAGCAGCTTTGGGACAGCTGTCGGCGAGCAGTACTTC. Translated: CASSFGTAVGEQYF.

This clone showed up just a few times. This chain joins TRBV2 and TRBJ2-3, with 8 bases fitting TRBD2. The germline CDR1 and CDR2 sequences are SNHLY and FYNNEI. There are 13 residues in the CDR3. J gave up 5 bases and V 10 bases, and 8 bases lay outside the gene matches. CDR3 sequence: CATQAGEVDTQYF. CDR3 nucleotides: TGTGCCACACAAGCGGGAGAGGTAGATACGCAGTATTTT.

This clone was seen a handful of times. CDR3 loop: CASSSGQGIRTDTQYF. CDR3 sequence (DNA): TGCGCCAGCAGCTCGGGACAGGGCATACGCACAGATACGCAGTATTTT. V gene TRBV5-1 combines with J gene TRBJ2-3, with TRBD1 identical over 9 bases. Trimming took 3 bases from V and 1 from J; bases not matched to a gene: 6. The CDR3 sequence is 16 residues long. The germline gives CDR1 SGHRS, CDR2 YFSETQ.

The CDR3 DNA is TGTGCCAGCAGCAAAGGACTAGCGGGCCCCACAGATACGCAGTATTTT. This encodes CASSKGLAGPTDTQYF. The gene calls are TRBV7-8 and TRBJ2-3, with TRBD2 identical over 11 bases. Germline V lookup: CDR1 SGHVS, CDR2 FQNEAQ. The J segment lost 2 bases and the V segment lost 5 bases, leaving 6 bases of the junction unmatched. CDR3 length equals 16 residues.

This chain joins TRBV7-2 and TRBJ2-1; D unclear. Per the germline V gene, CDR1 is SGHTA and CDR2 is FQGNSA. Between the trimmed V and J ends, which lost 6 bases and 0 bases, there was a span of 12 bases. This CDR3 has 15 amino acids. The CDR3 loop is CASSPGPSSYNEQFF. In DNA form, the CDR3 reads TGTGCCAGCAGTCCGGGCCCGAGCTCCTACAATGAGCAGTTCTTC.

The sample holds a few counts of this clone. V usage is TRBV5-4 and J usage is TRBJ1-1; the D gene is possibly TRBD1 (6 bases). CDR1 and CDR2 (germline): SGHNT, YYREEE (reference sequence). With 0 bases removed from V and 3 bases from J, the gap between germline ends came to 12 bases. This CDR3 comprises 15 residues. For the CDR3, the DNA is TGTGCCAGCAGCTTGGGGGGGCTCGCGGACACTGAAGCTTTCTTT. Its translation is CASSLGGLADTEAFF.

This clone was seen a handful of times. V gene TRBV5-6 combines with J gene TRBJ1-1; the D gene is possibly TRBD1 (5 bases). V lost 2 bases to trimming and J lost 4 bases, with 9 bases between them. The CDR3 totals 13 residues. The germline CDR1 and CDR2 sequences are SGHDT and YYEEEE. CDR3 nucleotides: TGTGCCAGCAGCTTCCAGGGACGCACTGAAGCTTTCTTT. Translation gives CASSFQGRTEAFF.

The chain joins TRBV28 to TRBJ2-7, with 9 positions matching TRBD1. V trimming: 5 bases; J trimming: 4 bases; junction bases outside the gene matches: 6. The CDR3 totals 14 residues. Per germline, CDR1 MDHEN and CDR2 SYDVKM. The CDR3 nucleotides read TGTGCCAGCAGTCACCCGGACAGGGGTTACGAGCAGTACTTC. Residues: CASSHPDRGYEQYF. The full variable domain, in which reference TRBV28 and TRBJ2-7 provide the parts outside the CDR3, is DVKVTQSSRYLVKRTGEKVFLECVQDMDHENMFWYRQDPGLGLRLIYFSYDVKMKEKGDIPEGYSVSREKKERFSLILESASTNQTSMYLCASSHPDRGYEQYFGPGTRLTVT.

This clone came up a few times. The rearrangement joins TRBV4-2 to TRBJ2-1; D is uncertain. Trimming took off 0 bases at V and 1 base at J, with 10 bases between the two ends. This CDR3 spans 16 amino acids. Looked up from germline, CDR1 is LGHNA and CDR2 is YNFKEQ. The CDR3 spells CASSQEVLSSYNEQFF. Here the CDR3 DNA reads TGTGCCAGCAGCCAAGAAGTATTGAGTTCCTACAATGAGCAGTTCTTC.

The CDR3 spells CASSQEWDQETQYF. For the CDR3, the DNA is TGCGCCAGCAGCCAAGAATGGGACCAAGAGACCCAGTACTTC. The chain couples TRBV4-3 to TRBJ2-5; unclear D gene. The CDR3 is 14 residues long. CDR1 and CDR2 (germline): LGHNA, YSLEER. V was trimmed by 0 bases and J by 0 bases, leaving 5 bases between them.

The rearrangement joins TRBV27 to TRBJ2-5; D remains unclear. Germline V gene sequence: CDR1 MNHEY, CDR2 SMNVEV (reference sequence). The CDR3 totals 17 residues. With 5 bases removed from V and 4 bases from J, the gap between germline ends came to 23 bases. The CDR3 sequence is CASSPQRKKVGRETQYF. CDR3 in DNA: TGTGCCAGCAGTCCTCAACGCAAAAAAGTAGGGCGAGAGACCCAGTACTTC.

This clone has a handful of counts. The chain employs TRBV6-5 and TRBJ1-5; D perhaps matches TRBD1 (5 bases). There are 14 residues in the CDR3. CDR1 is MNHEY and CDR2 is SVGAGI in the germline V gene. V was clipped by 6 bases and J by 3 bases, with 12 bases between them. DNA for the CDR3: TGTGCCAGCAGCCCCTCAGGGATCAATCAGCCCCAGCATTTT. Translating gives CASSPSGINQPQHF.

This clone was observed a few times. The CDR3 sequence: CATSRNPIRGQTTLNIQYF. The CDR3 bases are TGTGCCACCAGCAGAAATCCGATCCGGGGACAAACAACTCTAAACATTCAGTACTTC. The chain carries TRBV15 and TRBJ2-4; TRBD1 might be the D (6 bases). In germline, CDR1 is LNHNV, CDR2 YYDKDF (reference sequence). The CDR3 covers 19 residues. Trimming removed 2 bases at V and 6 bases at J, with 26 bases between.

This clone has only a few counts. The V and J genes are TRBV7-2 and TRBJ2-7; 7 nucleotides match TRBD2. CDR1 is SGHTA, CDR2 FQGNSA, per germline. After removal of 2 bases from V and 6 bases from J, the junction contained 22 bases not matched to a gene. This CDR3 is built from 19 residues. The CDR3 DNA reads as TGTGCCAGCAGCTTACATTCGGGCGGGAGAGGAGGGTTGGTATCCGAGCAGTACTTC. Amino acids: CASSLHSGGRGGLVSEQYF.

This clone showed up just a few times. A read error may be the cause here, since a much bigger clone is one base away. The rearrangement uses TRBV7-2 and TRBJ2-3, with D hard to call. V lost 1 base to trimming and J lost 5 bases, with 4 bases between them. CDR3 length: 12 residues. Germline lookup yields CDR1 SGHTA and CDR2 FQGNSA. The CDR3 region is CASSLDGDTQYF. The CDR3 coding sequence is TGTGCCAGCAGCTTAGATGGAGATACGCAGTATTTT.

This chain links TRBV28 with TRBJ2-7, with D unresolved. CDR3 size: 14 residues. V was pared by 5 bases and J by 4 bases, with 15 bases between. Germline V gene sequence: CDR1 MDHEN, CDR2 SYDVKM. CDR3 nucleotides: TGTGCCAGCAGTGGCCCGACTCCCTCTTACGAGCAGTACTTC. It is translated as CASSGPTPSYEQYF.

This rearrangement joins TRBV7-8 to TRBJ2-5; 11 bases match TRBD2. The assigned J gene may be wrong: the sequence end matches TRBJ2-7 better. CDR3 length: 16 amino acids. Germline V gene sequence: CDR1 SGHVS, CDR2 FQNEAQ. The CDR3 nucleotides are TGTGCCAGCAGCTTATTACTAGCGGGAGCCGCCTACGAGCAGTACTTC. Its protein is CASSLLLAGAAYEQYF.

There are a few counts of this clone. The V gene is TRBV14, the J gene TRBJ2-3; D unclear. The V gene lost 0 bases and the J gene lost 5 bases, with 6 bases spanning the gap. The CDR3 contains 13 residues. Germline values: CDR1 SGHDN, CDR2 FVKESK. The CDR3 region is CASSQDTRDTQYF. In nucleotides, the CDR3 is TGTGCCAGCAGCCAAGATACACGAGATACGCAGTATTTT.